What follows are 24 T cell receptor beta chains derived from one specimen sequenced in a study of CD8 T cells in Susac syndrome. Random hexamers were used to reverse transcribe an amount of about 0.5 to 1 ug RNA. TCRdb recomputed calls from the immunoSEQ multiplex PCR reads with MiXCR, one row per CDR3 protein. The data show 150,000 to 200,000 distinct CDR3 sequences, with roughly 95% seen just once and around 0.13% held by the top ten. The specimen sequenced was CD4+ T cells from PBMCs. The receptor set was obtained from a human donor in good health.

This chain uses TRBV6-5 with TRBJ1-6, with D perhaps TRBD1 (5 bases). CDR1 is MNHEY and CDR2 is SVGAGI in the germline V gene. This CDR3 has 16 amino acids. V dropped 1 base and J dropped 8 bases, with 15 bases sitting between them. This CDR3 is CASSYYSRVEYSPLHF. The CDR3 DNA reads TGTGCCAGCAGTTACTACAGCAGGGTAGAGTATTCACCCCTCCACTTT.

The chain joins TRBV3-1 to TRBJ1-2; no firm D call. Between the trimmed V and J ends, which lost 3 bases and 6 bases, there was a span of 11 bases. Germline assignment: CDR1 LGHDT and CDR2 YNNKEL (reference sequence). There are 13 residues in the CDR3. The CDR3 here is CASSQLGDDGYTF. The CDR3 DNA is TGTGCCAGCAGCCAGCTGGGAGATGATGGCTACACCTTC.

The CDR3 DNA reads TGTGCCAGCAGCCCCCGGCCTGGCTACAATGAGCAGTTCTTC. Amino acids: CASSPRPGYNEQFF. The chain couples TRBV5-6 to TRBJ2-1; no clear D. Germline CDR1 reads SGHDT; CDR2 reads YYEEEE. Trimming stripped 4 bases from V and 3 bases from J, with 11 bases between. There are 14 residues in the CDR3.

This chain links TRBV6-2 or TRBV6-3 with TRBJ2-5; 10 nucleotides agree with TRBD1. With V trimmed by 7 bases and J by 4 bases, 3 bases remained unmatched. Germline V gives CDR1 MNHEY, CDR2 SVGEGT. CDR3 length: 13 amino acids. CDR3 sequence (DNA): TGTGCCAGCACGCGGGACAGGGGAGAGACCCAGTACTTC. Encoded protein: CASTRDRGETQYF.

This chain connects TRBV7-9 to TRBJ1-2; 8 bases are a match to TRBD1. V shed 1 base, J shed 8 bases, and the junction held 12 bases outside the gene matches. This CDR3 has 16 amino acids. Per the germline V gene, CDR1 is SEHNR and CDR2 is FQNEAQ (reference sequence). CDR3 protein: CASSLVSGRGPYGYTF. CDR3 nucleotides: TGTGCCAGCAGCTTAGTTTCCGGCAGGGGGCCTTACGGCTACACCTTC.

The CDR3 here is CASSGEAPYEQYF. DNA of the CDR3: TGTGCCAGCAGTGGGGAAGCGCCCTACGAGCAGTACTTC. The chain has TRBV12-3 or TRBV12-4 and TRBJ2-7; the D is unclear. This CDR3 is built from 13 residues. V was shortened by 5 bases and J by 2 bases, with 10 bases between the two germline ends.

This clonotype is a singleton in its sample. The chain has TRBV29-1 and TRBJ1-3, with D uncertain. This CDR3 has 13 amino acids. Germline values: CDR1 SQVTM, CDR2 ANQGSEA. V shed 6 bases and J shed 2 bases, with 11 bases lying between them. Here the CDR3 DNA reads TGCAGCGTCGCCCTATCAGCTGGAAACACCATATATTTT. Protein: CSVALSAGNTIYF.

This clonotype was counted once. The chain employs TRBV29-1 and TRBJ2-3; D unresolved. V was shortened by 3 bases and J by 2 bases, with 9 bases between the two germline ends. CDR1 and CDR2 (germline): SQVTM, ANQGSEA. This CDR3 has 13 amino acids. The CDR3 sequence: CSVEIPDTDTQYF. The CDR3 DNA reads TGCAGCGTTGAGATTCCCGACACAGATACGCAGTATTTT.

The V and J genes are TRBV20-1 and TRBJ2-7; D might be TRBD1 or TRBD2, each matching 5 bases. CDR3 length: 12 amino acids. The V gene's germline CDR1 is DFQATT and CDR2 SNEGSKA (reference sequence). Deletions cut 1 base from V and 5 bases from J, with 9 bases between. The CDR3 DNA reads as TGCAGTGCTAGAGGCAGGGAGCACGAGCAGTACTTC. Translating it yields CSARGREHEQYF.

This chain's CDR3 is CASSLDATSYNEQFF. In nucleotides, the CDR3 is TGTGCCAGCAGCTTAGATGCTACCTCCTACAATGAGCAGTTCTTC. This chain links TRBV7-2 with TRBJ2-1; no clear D. This CDR3 spans 15 amino acids. V lost 1 base and J 0 bases, leaving 7 bases between the germline ends. Germline CDR1 and CDR2: SGHTA and FQGNSA. Looking up the rest from reference TRBV7-2 and TRBJ2-1 gives the full variable domain: GAGVSQSPSNKVTEKGKDVELRCDPISGHTALYWYRQSLGQGLEFLIYFQGNSAPDKSGLPSDRFSAERTGGSVSTLTIQRTQQEDSAVYLCASSLDATSYNEQFFGPGTRLTVL.

V usage is TRBV4-1 and J usage is TRBJ2-6; 7 nucleotides line up with TRBD1. V shed 0 bases and J 2 bases; nucleotides not matched to a gene: 4. The length of the CDR3 is 17 residues. The germline V gene encodes CDR1 MGHRA and CDR2 YSYEKL. This CDR3 reads CASSQDEGAPGANVLTF. CDR3 sequence (DNA): TGCGCCAGCAGCCAAGATGAGGGGGCGCCTGGGGCCAACGTCCTGACTTTC.

V usage is TRBV7-2 and J usage is TRBJ2-1, with 7 bases lining up with TRBD2. Unmatched junction bases numbered 3, after V lost 1 base and J lost 3 bases. This CDR3 has 15 amino acids. Per the germline V gene, CDR1 is SGHTA and CDR2 is FQGNSA. For the CDR3, the DNA is TGTGCCAGCAGCTTAGACGGGGGGTTCTACAATGAGCAGTTCTTC. Amino acids: CASSLDGGFYNEQFF.

The V call is TRBV2, the J call TRBJ1-5; no clear D. The CDR3 is 13 residues long. V lost 4 bases and J lost 5, with 9 bases in between. Germline-derived CDR1 and CDR2 are SNHLY and FYNNEI. The CDR3 is CASSGIEDQPQHF. Here the CDR3 DNA reads TGTGCCAGCAGTGGCATTGAGGATCAGCCCCAGCATTTT.

This clonotype was seen a few times. The chain employs TRBV18 and TRBJ1-4, with 7 bases lining up with TRBD1. This CDR3 is 15 amino acids long. Germline CDR1 reads KGHSH; CDR2 reads LQKENI. V lost 3 bases and J lost 4; bases outside the gene matches: 5. The CDR3: CASSPGTAVNEKLFF. CDR3 in DNA: TGTGCCAGCTCACCTGGGACAGCGGTTAATGAAAAACTGTTTTTT. The entire variable domain, with the rest obtained from reference TRBV18 and TRBJ1-4, is as follows: NAGVMQNPRHLVRRRGQEARLRCSPMKGHSHVYWYRQLPEEGLKFMVYLQKENIIDESGMPKERFSAEFPKEGPSILRIQQVVRGDSAAYFCASSPGTAVNEKLFFGSGTQLSVL.

The chain joins TRBV6-2 or TRBV6-3 to TRBJ2-3; D possibly matches TRBD1 or TRBD2 (5 bases each). Germline-derived CDR1 and CDR2 are MNHEY and SVGEGT. V gave up 2 bases and J gave up 4 bases, with 10 bases separating them. The CDR3 length is 14 residues. This CDR3 reads CASSYAGAADTQYF. The CDR3 nucleotides read TGTGCCAGCAGTTACGCCGGGGCCGCAGATACGCAGTATTTT.

The chain carries TRBV19 and TRBJ2-3; TRBD1 is a possible D gene (5 bases). The CDR3 covers 14 residues. CDR1 and CDR2 (germline): LNHDA, SQIVND (reference sequence). V lost 11 bases to trimming and J lost 0 bases, with 15 bases between them. The CDR3 is CASKVGLSTDTQYF. Written as DNA, the CDR3 is TGTGCCTCAAAGGTGGGGCTCAGCACAGATACGCAGTATTTT.

The chain recombines TRBV12-3 or TRBV12-4 with TRBJ1-5, with D tentatively TRBD1 (6 bases). This CDR3 has 14 amino acids. V lost 7 bases, J lost 3 bases, and 13 bases lay in between. This chain's CDR3 is CASTNTGYNQPQHF. CDR3 DNA sequence: TGTGCCAGCACAAACACAGGGTACAATCAGCCCCAGCATTTT.

The chain links TRBV19 to TRBJ2-5; a possible D gene is TRBD1 (6 bases). The CDR3 covers 14 residues. Germline-derived CDR1 and CDR2 are LNHDA and SQIVND (reference sequence). The V gene lost 5 bases and the J gene lost 0 bases, with 10 bases spanning the gap. CDR3 loop: CASSYGQNQETQYF. The DNA for the CDR3 is TGTGCCAGTAGTTATGGACAGAACCAAGAGACCCAGTACTTC.

CDR3 protein: CASSTRTGRNQPQHF. Written as DNA, the CDR3 is TGTGCCAGCAGCACCCGGACAGGACGCAATCAGCCCCAGCATTTT. The J gene is TRBJ1-5, the V gene TRBV5-6, with 7 bases matching TRBD1. The CDR3 length is 15 residues. Trimming removed 4 bases from V and 2 bases from J; junction bases left unmatched: 6. Germline V CDR1 and CDR2: SGHDT, YYEEEE.

The gene calls are TRBV12-3 or TRBV12-4 and TRBJ2-7, with D possibly TRBD1 on 6 matching bases. The CDR3 runs 14 residues. Trimming pared 1 base from V and 6 bases from J, leaving 13 bases between. The CDR3 DNA reads as TGTGCCAGCAGTTTAGGGGAGACACAGGGCGAGCAGTACTTC. Protein product: CASSLGETQGEQYF.

V usage is TRBV6-5 and J usage is TRBJ1-2; possible D gene TRBD1, 5 bases. The CDR3 runs to 16 residues. The V gene lost 0 bases and the J gene lost 4 bases, with 15 bases spanning the gap. In germline, CDR1 is MNHEY, CDR2 SVGAGI. CDR3 nucleotides: TGTGCCAGCAGTTACTCGATAGGGGCTGAGCGCTATGGCTACACCTTC. It yields the protein CASSYSIGAERYGYTF.

This sequence joins TRBV12-3 or TRBV12-4 and TRBJ2-7, with TRBD2 identical over 8 bases. The CDR3 consists of 15 residues. The V and J ends lost 2 bases and 6 bases, in that order; junction bases with no gene match: 9. Here the CDR3 DNA reads TGTGCCAGCAGTTTATTGCGGAGCGGGGGCCTCGAGCAGTACTTC. Translation: CASSLLRSGGLEQYF.

The CDR3, as DNA: TGCAGTGCTAGTATGACGGGACTCCCTGGGTATGGCTACACCTTC. As protein: CSASMTGLPGYGYTF. This chain joins TRBV20-1 and TRBJ1-2, with D possibly being TRBD1 (5 bases). Germline assignment: CDR1 DFQATT and CDR2 SNEGSKA (reference sequence). Trimming took 3 bases from V and 5 from J, leaving 19 bases between them. The CDR3 totals 15 residues.

The chain combines TRBV11-2 with TRBJ1-2; 8 bases align to TRBD1. V shed 5 bases, J shed 4 bases, and the junction held 12 bases outside the gene matches. CDR3 length equals 16 residues. The germline V gene has CDR1 SGHAT and CDR2 FQNNGV. The CDR3 coding sequence is TGTGCCAGCAGCCTCTCTTCCGACAGGGGTGGCTATGGCTACACCTTC. Protein sequence: CASSLSSDRGGYGYTF.